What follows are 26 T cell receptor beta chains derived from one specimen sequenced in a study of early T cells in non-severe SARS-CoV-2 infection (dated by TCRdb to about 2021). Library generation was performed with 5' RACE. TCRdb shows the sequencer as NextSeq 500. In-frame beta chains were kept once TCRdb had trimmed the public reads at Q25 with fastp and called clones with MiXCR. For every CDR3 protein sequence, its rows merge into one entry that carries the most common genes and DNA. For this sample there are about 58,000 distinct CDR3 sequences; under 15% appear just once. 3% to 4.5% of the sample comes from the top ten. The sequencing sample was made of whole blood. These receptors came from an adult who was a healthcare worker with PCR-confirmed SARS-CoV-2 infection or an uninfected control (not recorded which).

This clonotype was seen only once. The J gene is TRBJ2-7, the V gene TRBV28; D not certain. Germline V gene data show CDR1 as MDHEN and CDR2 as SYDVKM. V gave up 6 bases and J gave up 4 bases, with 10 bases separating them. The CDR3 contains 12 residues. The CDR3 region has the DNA TGTGCCAGCAGGTCCCCCAGGTACGAGCAGTACTTC. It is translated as CASRSPRYEQYF.

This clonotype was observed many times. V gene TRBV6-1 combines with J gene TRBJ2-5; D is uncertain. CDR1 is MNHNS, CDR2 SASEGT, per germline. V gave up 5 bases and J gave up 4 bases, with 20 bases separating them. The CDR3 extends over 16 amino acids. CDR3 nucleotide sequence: TGTGCCAGCAGTCAAAATATACTCGGCCGGAGAGAGACCCAGTACTTC. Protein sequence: CASSQNILGRRETQYF.

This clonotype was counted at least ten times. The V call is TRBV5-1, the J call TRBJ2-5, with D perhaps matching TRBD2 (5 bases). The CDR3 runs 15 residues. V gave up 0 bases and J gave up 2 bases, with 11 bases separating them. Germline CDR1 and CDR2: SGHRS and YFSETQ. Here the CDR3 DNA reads TGCGCCAGCAGCTTGGTCCCAGCGGCACAAGAGACCCAGTACTTC. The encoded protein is CASSLVPAAQETQYF.

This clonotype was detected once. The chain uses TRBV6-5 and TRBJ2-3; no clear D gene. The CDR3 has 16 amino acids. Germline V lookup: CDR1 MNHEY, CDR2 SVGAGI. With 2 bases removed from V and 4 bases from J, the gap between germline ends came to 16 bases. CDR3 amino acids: CASSYLPSHPADTQYF. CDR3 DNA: TGTGCCAGCAGTTACCTCCCCTCCCACCCCGCAGATACGCAGTATTTT.

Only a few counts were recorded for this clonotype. CDR3: CASSFPAVLEQYF. The CDR3 DNA follows: TGTGCCAGCAGTTTTCCAGCCGTGTTGGAGCAGTACTTC. The V call is TRBV28, the J call TRBJ2-7; D is uncertain. CDR3 length: 13 residues. Germline lookup yields CDR1 MDHEN and CDR2 SYDVKM. Trimming stripped 3 bases from V and 7 bases from J, with 13 bases between.

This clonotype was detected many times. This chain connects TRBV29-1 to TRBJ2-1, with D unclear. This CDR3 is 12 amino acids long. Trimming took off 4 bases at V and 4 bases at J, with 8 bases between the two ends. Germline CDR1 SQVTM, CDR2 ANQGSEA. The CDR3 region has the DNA TGCAGCGTTGGTACAGAGTACAATGAGCAGTTCTTC. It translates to CSVGTEYNEQFF.

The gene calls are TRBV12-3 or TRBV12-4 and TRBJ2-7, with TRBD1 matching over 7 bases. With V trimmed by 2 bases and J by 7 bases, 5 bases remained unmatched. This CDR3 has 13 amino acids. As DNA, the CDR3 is TGTGCCAGCAGTTTAAACAGGGGTCAAGAGCAGTACTTC. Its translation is CASSLNRGQEQYF.

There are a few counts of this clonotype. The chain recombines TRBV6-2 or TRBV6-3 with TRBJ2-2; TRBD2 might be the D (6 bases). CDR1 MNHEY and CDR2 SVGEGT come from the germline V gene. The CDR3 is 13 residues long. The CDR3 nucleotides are TGTGCTACTAGCCTACCGAACCTCGGGGAGCTGTTTTTT. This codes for CATSLPNLGELFF.

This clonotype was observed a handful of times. CDR3 sequence (DNA): TGTGCCAGCTCACCTCTGGGGGGAGAGCAGTACTTC. Its translation: CASSPLGGEQYF. The rearrangement joins TRBV18 to TRBJ2-7, with D tentatively TRBD2 (6 bases). Germline CDR1 reads KGHSH; CDR2 reads LQKENI. CDR3 length: 12 amino acids. Deletions cut 3 bases from V and 7 bases from J, with 10 bases between.

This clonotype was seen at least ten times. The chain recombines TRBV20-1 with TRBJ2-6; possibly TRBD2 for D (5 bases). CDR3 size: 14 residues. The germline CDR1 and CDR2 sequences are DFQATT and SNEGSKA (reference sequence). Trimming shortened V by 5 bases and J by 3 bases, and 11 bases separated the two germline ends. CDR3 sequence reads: CSARRGDGANVLTF. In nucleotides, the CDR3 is TGCAGTGCTCGCCGGGGAGATGGGGCCAACGTCCTGACTTTC.

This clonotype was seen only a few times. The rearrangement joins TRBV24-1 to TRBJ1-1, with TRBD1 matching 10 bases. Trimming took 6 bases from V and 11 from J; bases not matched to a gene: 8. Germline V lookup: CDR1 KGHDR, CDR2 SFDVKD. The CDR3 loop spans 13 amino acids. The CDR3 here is CATSPGQGPRAFF. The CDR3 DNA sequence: TGTGCCACCAGTCCGGGACAGGGGCCCCGTGCTTTCTTT.

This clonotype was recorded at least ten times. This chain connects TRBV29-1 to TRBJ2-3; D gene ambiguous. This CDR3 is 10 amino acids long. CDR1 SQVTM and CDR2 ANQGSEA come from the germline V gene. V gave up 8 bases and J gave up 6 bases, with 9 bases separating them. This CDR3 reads CSLLLDTQYF. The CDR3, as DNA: TGCAGCCTACTTTTGGATACGCAGTATTTT.

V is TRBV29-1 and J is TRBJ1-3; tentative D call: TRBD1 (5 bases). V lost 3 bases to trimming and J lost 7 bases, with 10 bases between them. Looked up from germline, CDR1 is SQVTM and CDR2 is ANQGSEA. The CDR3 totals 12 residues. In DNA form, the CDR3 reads TGCAGCGTTGATCCTGGGACGAACACCATATATTTT. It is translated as CSVDPGTNTIYF.

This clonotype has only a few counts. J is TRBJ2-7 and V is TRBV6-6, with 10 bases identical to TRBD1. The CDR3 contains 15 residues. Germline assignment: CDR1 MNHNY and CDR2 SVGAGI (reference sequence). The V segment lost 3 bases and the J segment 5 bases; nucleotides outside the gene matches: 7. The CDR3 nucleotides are TGTGCCAGCAGTTATTGGACAGGGGGTGTAAACGAGCAGTACTTC. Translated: CASSYWTGGVNEQYF.

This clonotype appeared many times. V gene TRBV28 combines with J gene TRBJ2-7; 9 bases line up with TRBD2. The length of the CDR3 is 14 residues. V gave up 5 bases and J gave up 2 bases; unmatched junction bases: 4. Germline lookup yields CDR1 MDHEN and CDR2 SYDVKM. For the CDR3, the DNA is TGTGCCAGCAGTGGGACTAGCCTGGCCTACGAGCAGTACTTC. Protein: CASSGTSLAYEQYF.

The CDR3 is CASRSAGGPNEQFF. The CDR3 coding sequence is TGTGCCAGCAGGTCAGCGGGAGGGCCGAATGAGCAGTTCTTC. The chain is built from TRBV5-5 and TRBJ2-1, with 10 bases aligning to TRBD2. The CDR3 runs 14 residues. Trimming took 5 bases from V and 7 from J; bases not matched to a gene: 6. CDR1 and CDR2 from the germline V gene are SGHKS and YYEKEE (reference sequence).

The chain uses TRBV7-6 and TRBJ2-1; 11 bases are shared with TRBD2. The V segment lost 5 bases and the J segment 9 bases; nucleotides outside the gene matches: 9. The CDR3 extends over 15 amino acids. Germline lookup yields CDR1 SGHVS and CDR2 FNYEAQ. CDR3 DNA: TGTGCCAGCAGCCTACTGACGGGGACTAGCGGTGAGCAGTTCTTC. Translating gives CASSLLTGTSGEQFF.

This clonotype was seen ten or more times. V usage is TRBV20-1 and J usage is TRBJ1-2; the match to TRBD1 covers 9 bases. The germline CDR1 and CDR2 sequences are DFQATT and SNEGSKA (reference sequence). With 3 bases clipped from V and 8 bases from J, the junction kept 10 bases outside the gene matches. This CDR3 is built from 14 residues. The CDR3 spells CSASAGTGPNGYTF. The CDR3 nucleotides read TGCAGTGCTAGTGCCGGGACAGGGCCGAACGGCTACACCTTC.

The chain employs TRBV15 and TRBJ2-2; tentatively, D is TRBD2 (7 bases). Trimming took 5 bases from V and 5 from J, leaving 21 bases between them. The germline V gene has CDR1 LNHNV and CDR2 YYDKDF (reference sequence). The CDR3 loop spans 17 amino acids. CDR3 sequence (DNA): TGTGCCACCAGCCAGCCGGCGGGGGCGTTCGGAACCGGGGAGCTGTTTTTT. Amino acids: CATSQPAGAFGTGELFF. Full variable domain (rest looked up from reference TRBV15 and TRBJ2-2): DAMVIQNPRYQVTQFGKPVTLSCSQTLNHNVMYWYQQKSSQAPKLLFHYYDKDFNNEADTPDNFQSRRPNTSFCFLDIRSPGLGDTAMYLCATSQPAGAFGTGELFFGEGSRLTVL.

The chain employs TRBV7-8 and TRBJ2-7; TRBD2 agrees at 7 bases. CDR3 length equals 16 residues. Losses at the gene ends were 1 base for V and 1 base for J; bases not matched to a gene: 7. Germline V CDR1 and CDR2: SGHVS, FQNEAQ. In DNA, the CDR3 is TGTGCCAGCAGCTTAGGGCGGGAGAGCCAATCCTACGAGCAGTACTTC. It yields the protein CASSLGRESQSYEQYF.

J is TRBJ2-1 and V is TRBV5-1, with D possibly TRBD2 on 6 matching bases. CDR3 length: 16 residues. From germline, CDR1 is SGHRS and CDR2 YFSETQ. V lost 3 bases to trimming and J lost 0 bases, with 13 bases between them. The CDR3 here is CASSSRGISSYNEQFF. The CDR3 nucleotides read TGCGCCAGCAGCTCCCGGGGGATTAGCTCCTACAATGAGCAGTTCTTC. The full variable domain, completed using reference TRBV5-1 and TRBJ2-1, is KAGVTQTPRYLIKTRGQQVTLSCSPISGHRSVSWYQQTPGQGLQFLFEYFSETQRNKGNFPGRFSGRQFSNSRSEMNVSTLELGDSALYLCASSSRGISSYNEQFFGPGTRLTVL.

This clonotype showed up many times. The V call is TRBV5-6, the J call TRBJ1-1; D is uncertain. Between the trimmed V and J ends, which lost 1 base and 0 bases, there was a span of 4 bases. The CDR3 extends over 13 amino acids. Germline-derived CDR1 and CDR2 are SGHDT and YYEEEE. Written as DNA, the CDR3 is TGTGCCAGCAGCTTGACAGTGAACACTGAAGCTTTCTTT. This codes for CASSLTVNTEAFF.

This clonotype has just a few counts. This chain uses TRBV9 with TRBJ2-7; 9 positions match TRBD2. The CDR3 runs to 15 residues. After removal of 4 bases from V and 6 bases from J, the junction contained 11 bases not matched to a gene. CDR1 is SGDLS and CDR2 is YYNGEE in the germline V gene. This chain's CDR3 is CASSPSGKGLPEQYF. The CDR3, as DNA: TGTGCCAGCAGCCCTAGCGGGAAAGGGCTCCCCGAGCAGTACTTC.

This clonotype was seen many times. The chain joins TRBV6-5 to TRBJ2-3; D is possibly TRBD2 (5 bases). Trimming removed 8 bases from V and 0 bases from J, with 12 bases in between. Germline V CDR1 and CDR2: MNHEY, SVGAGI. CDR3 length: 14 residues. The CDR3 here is CASQRSGSTDTQYF. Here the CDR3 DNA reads TGTGCCAGCCAACGAAGCGGAAGCACAGATACGCAGTATTTT.

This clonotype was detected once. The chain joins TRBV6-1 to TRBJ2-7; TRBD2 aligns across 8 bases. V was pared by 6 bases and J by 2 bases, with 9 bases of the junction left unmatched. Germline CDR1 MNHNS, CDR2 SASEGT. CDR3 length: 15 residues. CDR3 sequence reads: CASSAGLVGAYEQYF. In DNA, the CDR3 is TGTGCCAGCAGCGCGGGACTAGTGGGGGCCTACGAGCAGTACTTC.

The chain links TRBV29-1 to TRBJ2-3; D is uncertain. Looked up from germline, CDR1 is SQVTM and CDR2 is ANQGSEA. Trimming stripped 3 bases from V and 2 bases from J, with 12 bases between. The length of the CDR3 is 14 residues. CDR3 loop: CSVDPSRTTDTQYF. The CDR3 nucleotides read TGCAGCGTTGATCCGAGTCGGACCACAGATACGCAGTATTTT.